This section outlines one T cell receptor beta chain sequence together with its context. The data were taken from a study of early stage breast cancer tumors. Sequencing used immunoSEQ multiplex PCR; TCRdb keeps in-frame clones, though not all of them. The table shows roughly 14,000 clones, with around 85% occurring only once. The receptor's source is a person in their thirties with breast cancer. Sequencing input: normal breast tissue next to the tumor.

Here the CDR3 DNA reads TGTGCCTGGAGGAGACAGGGTGAGGACACTGAAGCTTTCTTT. It translates to CAWRRQGEDTEAFF. V gene TRBV30 combines with J gene TRBJ1-1; the match to TRBD1 covers 7 bases. V lost 3 bases and J lost 3; bases outside the gene matches: 7. The CDR3 length is 14 residues. Per germline, CDR1 GTSNPN and CDR2 SVGIG (reference sequence).